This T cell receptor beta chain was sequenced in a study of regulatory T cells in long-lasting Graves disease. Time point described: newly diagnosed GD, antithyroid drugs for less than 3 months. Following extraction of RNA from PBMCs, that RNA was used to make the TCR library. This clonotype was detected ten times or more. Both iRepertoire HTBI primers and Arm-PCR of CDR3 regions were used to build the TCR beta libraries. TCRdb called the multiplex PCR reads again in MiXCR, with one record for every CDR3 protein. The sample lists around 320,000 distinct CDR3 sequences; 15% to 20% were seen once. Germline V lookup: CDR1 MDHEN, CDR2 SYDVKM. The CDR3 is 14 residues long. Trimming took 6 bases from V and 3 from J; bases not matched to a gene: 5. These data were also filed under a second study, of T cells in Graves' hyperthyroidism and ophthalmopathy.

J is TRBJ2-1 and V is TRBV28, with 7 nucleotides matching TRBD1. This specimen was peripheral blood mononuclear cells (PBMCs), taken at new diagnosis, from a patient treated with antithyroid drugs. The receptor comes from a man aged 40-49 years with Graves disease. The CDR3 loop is CASRQGRHYNEQFF. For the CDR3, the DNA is TGTGCCAGCAGACAGGGGCGTCACTACAATGAGCAGTTCTTC.